This TCR beta chain derives from a study of identical twins. Study outcomes and limitations: Conclusions relied on cross-sectional statistical analysis, not following the same donors.

With respect to this clonotype: The antigen is unknown.

In germline, CDR1 is MNHNS, CDR2 SASEGT. V was pared by 1 base and J by 2 bases, with 13 bases between. CDR3 length: 16 residues. TCRdb re-derived calls from the 5' RACE reads in MiXCR, one entry per CDR3 protein. Counted here are approximately 600,000 distinct CDR3 sequences, roughly 7.1% occurring once; the ten biggest clones make up 1.6%. These data were also reused for a study on yellow fever vaccine responses in identical twins.

The V and J genes are TRBV6-1 and TRBJ2-3; D is perhaps TRBD2 (5 bases). This clonotype originated in a woman under 30 in good health. The specimen sequenced was PBMCs. The CDR3 sequence is CASSEVGGLNTDTQYF. The CDR3 DNA follows: TGTGCCAGCAGTGAAGTCGGAGGACTTAACACAGATACGCAGTATTTT.